This T cell receptor beta chain was observed in a study of cytomegalovirus exposure and HLA in healthy donors. The PCR contained 60 Vbeta and 13 Jbeta primers. TCRdb keeps only in-frame clones here, not all; method: immunoSEQ multiplex PCR. The table has about 130,000 clones, 60% to 85% seen once. General observations from the study: Later work showed greater clonal expansion in HLA-associated TCR beta chains than in equally common others. One cluster of highly shared sequence variants probably arose as a sequencing artifact.

Points on this clone: Its antigen is still unknown.

V was clipped by 3 bases and J by 1 base; unmatched bases: 6. Germline CDR1 MGHDK, CDR2 SYGVNS. CDR3 length: 17 amino acids. The chain is built from TRBV25-1 and TRBJ2-6, with 7 positions matching TRBD1. This sequence was found in a female donor in good health and CMV-seronegative. Sample: PBMCs. Here the CDR3 reads CASSETNRGSGANVLTF. The CDR3 coding sequence is TGTGCCAGCAGTGAGACAAACAGGGGTTCTGGGGCCAACGTCCTGACTTTC.